These T cell receptor beta chains were read from a single sample in a study of regulatory T cells in long-lasting Graves disease. TCRdb reprocessed the multiplex PCR reads via MiXCR and lists one record per CDR3 protein. This sample has 700,000 or so distinct CDR3 sequences, with around 30% found just once. Source: peripheral blood mononuclear cells (PBMCs), taken when the disease was refractory, from a patient treated with antithyroid drugs. These receptors were obtained from a female donor with Graves disease. The CDR3 runs from the conserved cysteine through the conserved F or W. Each record gives: J gene, clone size, D gene, V gene, CDR3 protein, CDR3 DNA. D genes are given only for firm matches. Where a row states a size, it is once, few, many or the class of an expanded clone; other rows omit it.

TRBJ1-2	.	.	TRBV4-1	CASSRGRADYGYTF	TGCGCCAGCAGCCGGGGGCGGGCGGACTATGGCTACACCTTC
TRBJ1-2	.	TRBD1	TRBV7-9	CASSSGTELKDGYTF	TGTGCCAGCAGCTCCGGGACAGAGCTAAAGGATGGCTACACCTTC
TRBJ2-7	few	.	TRBV5-1	CASSFRGTSRYEQYF	TGCGCCAGCAGCTTCAGAGGGACCTCCCGGTACGAGCAGTACTTC
TRBJ2-2	.	TRBD2	TRBV7-2	CASSCPGLAGGNTGELFF	TGTGCCAGCAGTTGTCCGGGACTAGCGGGAGGGAACACCGGGGAGCTGTTTTTT
TRBJ1-5	many	.	TRBV2	CASRDGGPQPQHF	TGTGCCAGCAGAGACGGGGGTCCTCAGCCCCAGCATTTT
TRBJ1-1	few	.	TRBV20-1	CSAPGTAWLKAFF	TGCAGTGCTCCGGGGACGGCCTGGTTGAAAGCTTTCTTT
TRBJ1-1	.	.	TRBV3-1	CASSQERGRYTEAFF	TGTGCCAGCAGCCAAGAAAGGGGACGGTACACTGAAGCTTTCTTT
TRBJ1-5	.	TRBD1	TRBV7-9	CASSPDRVLLQPQHF	TGTGCCAGCAGCCCCGACAGGGTGTTGCTTCAGCCCCAGCATTTT
TRBJ1-5	.	.	TRBV28	CASSLPHRRFSNQPQHF	TGTGCCAGCAGTTTACCCCACAGGCGATTTAGCAATCAGCCCCAGCATTTT
TRBJ2-5	few	.	TRBV10-3	CAISEWGARETQYF	TGTGCCATCAGTGAGTGGGGGGCGAGAGAGACCCAGTACTTC
TRBJ1-5	.	.	TRBV29-1	CSVYPGINQPQHF	TGCAGCGTCTATCCGGGCATCAATCAGCCCCAGCATTTT
TRBJ2-1	.	TRBD2	TRBV20-1	CSARDGLASVLIDEQFF	TGCAGTGCTAGGGATGGACTAGCCTCGGTGTTGATCGATGAGCAGTTCTTC
TRBJ1-2	few	.	TRBV6-1	CASTPLTLNYGYTF	TGTGCCAGCACCCCCCTAACCCTTAACTATGGCTACACCTTC
TRBJ1-4	many	TRBD1	TRBV28	CASSFRTGDEKLFF	TGTGCCAGCAGTTTCAGGACAGGGGATGAAAAACTGTTTTTT
TRBJ1-2	.	.	TRBV20-1	CSAIGRSINYGYTF	TGCAGTGCTATAGGGCGGAGTATTAACTATGGCTACACCTTC
TRBJ1-2	few	.	TRBV6-2/TRBV6-3	CASSYKRDSYGYTF	TGTGCCAGCAGTTACAAACGGGACTCCTATGGCTACACCTTC
TRBJ1-5	.	.	TRBV6-1	CASSPWASGYSNQPQHF	TGTGCCAGCAGTCCGTGGGCCAGTGGGTATAGCAATCAGCCCCAGCATTTT
TRBJ1-1	few	TRBD1	TRBV7-9	CASSLGQPREAFF	TGTGCCAGCAGCTTGGGACAGCCCCGTGAAGCTTTCTTT
TRBJ2-7	few	.	TRBV29-1	CSVEGKSYEQYF	TGCAGCGTTGAAGGGAAAAGCTACGAGCAGTACTTC
TRBJ1-1	.	.	TRBV29-1	CSGVQGTEAFF	TGCAGCGGCGTCCAGGGGACTGAAGCTTTCTTT
TRBJ1-3	.	.	TRBV6-2/TRBV6-3	CASSFSPRNTVYF	TGTGCCAGCAGTTTCTCTCCGCGAAACACCGTATATTTT
TRBJ2-6	.	.	TRBV20-1	CSARAPGSGANVLTF	TGCAGTGCTAGAGCTCCAGGGTCTGGGGCCAACGTCCTGACTTTC
TRBJ2-7	.	.	TRBV19	CASSIEPGEQYF	TGTGCCAGTAGTATAGAGCCGGGCGAGCAGTACTTC
TRBJ2-6	few	TRBD1	TRBV5-1	CASSLEGQGSVLTF	TGCGCCAGCAGCTTGGAGGGACAGGGCAGCGTCCTGACTTTC
TRBJ1-1	.	.	TRBV20-1	CSATSYRDTEAFF	TGCAGTGCTACGTCCTACAGGGACACTGAAGCTTTCTTT
TRBJ2-7	many	.	TRBV2	CASSAQPGSYEQYF	TGTGCCAGCAGTGCCCAGCCAGGATCCTACGAGCAGTACTTC
TRBJ2-7	.	TRBD1	TRBV20-1	CSAERTGGSLGTLYEQYF	TGCAGTGCGGAACGGACAGGGGGAAGCTTGGGTACCCTCTACGAGCAGTACTTC
TRBJ1-1	.	TRBD1	TRBV6-5	CASSYTGDSSPFF	TGTGCCAGCAGTTACACGGGGGACAGCTCACCTTTCTTT
TRBJ2-7	.	TRBD2	TRBV20-1	CSARDGSSGDEQYF	TGCAGTGCTAGAGATGGGTCTAGCGGTGACGAGCAGTACTTC
TRBJ1-2	few	.	TRBV10-3	CAISGGAYGYTF	TGTGCCATCAGTGGGGGGGCTTATGGCTACACCTTC
TRBJ1-5	.	.	TRBV28	CASSLASGRGQPQHF	TGTGCCAGCAGTTTAGCCTCAGGGAGGGGTCAGCCCCAGCATTTT
TRBJ2-7	.	TRBD2	TRBV13	CASSSSGSEQYF	TGTGCCAGCAGCTCTAGCGGGAGCGAGCAGTACTTC
TRBJ1-1	.	.	TRBV7-9	CASRIHKNTEAFF	TGTGCCAGCAGGATCCATAAGAACACTGAAGCTTTCTTT
TRBJ1-5	few	.	TRBV6-1	CASSEESGRNQPQHF	TGTGCCAGCAGTGAAGAATCAGGCCGCAATCAGCCCCAGCATTTT
TRBJ1-4	many	.	TRBV12-3/TRBV12-4	CASSFGQNEKLFF	TGTGCCAGCAGTTTTGGGCAGAATGAAAAACTGTTTTTT
TRBJ2-7	few	TRBD2	TRBV20-1	CSAPPSGVSEQYF	TGCAGCGCCCCTCCCAGCGGGGTAAGCGAGCAGTACTTC
TRBJ2-7	many	TRBD1	TRBV28	CASSLRTGKRYEQYF	TGTGCCAGCAGTTTACGGACAGGGAAAAGGTACGAGCAGTACTTC
TRBJ2-7	.	TRBD2	TRBV15	CATSAQLAGGIDEQYF	TGTGCCACCAGCGCCCAACTAGCGGGAGGGATCGACGAGCAGTACTTC
TRBJ1-5	once	.	TRBV20-1	CSARGQTSNQPQHF	TGCAGTGCTAGAGGACAGACTAGCAATCAGCCCCAGCATTTT
TRBJ1-3	few	.	TRBV28	CASSPGLGAGNTIYF	TGTGCCAGCAGTCCAGGGCTTGGTGCGGGAAACACCATATATTTT
TRBJ2-7	.	.	TRBV3-1	CASSQESAGLTEQYF	TGTGCCAGCAGCCAAGAATCAGCGGGCTTGACCGAGCAGTACTTC
TRBJ2-5	many	.	TRBV6-1	CASRNPGRNQYF	TGTGCCAGCAGGAACCCCGGAAGGAACCAGTACTTC
TRBJ1-5	.	.	TRBV6-1	CASGPGANSNQPQHF	TGTGCCAGCGGGCCAGGGGCGAATAGCAATCAGCCCCAGCATTTT
TRBJ1-6	.	TRBD1	TRBV5-1	CASSSTRQGNSPLHF	TGCGCCAGCAGCTCCACCCGACAGGGCAACTCACCCCTCCACTTT
TRBJ2-1	few	TRBD2	TRBV15	CATSRDSAGAYNEQFF	TGTGCCACCAGCAGAGATTCAGCGGGAGCATACAATGAGCAGTTCTTC
TRBJ1-4	few	.	TRBV3-1	CASSQDKGQEKLFF	TGTGCCAGCAGCCAAGATAAGGGGCAAGAAAAACTGTTTTTT
TRBJ2-2	.	.	TRBV2	CASRVVGPGELFF	TGTGCCAGCAGGGTAGTCGGACCCGGGGAGCTGTTTTTT